Listed below are T cell receptor beta chains from one sample, sequenced in a study of cytomegalovirus exposure and HLA in healthy donors. TCRdb keeps only in-frame clones here, not all; method: immunoSEQ multiplex PCR. In the table there are 200,000 to 250,000 clones, approximately 82% of which are singletons. The sequenced sample consisted of PBMCs. Every receptor here comes from a man between 18 and 29 years old in good health and CMV-seronegative. Each CDR3 is given with its conserved first and last residue. The D gene is left open where the match is weak.

j_call d_call v_call cdr3_aa
TRBJ1-1 TRBD1 TRBV19 CASSIGRGKVNTEAFF
TRBJ2-7 - TRBV10-2 CASQTEIYEQYF
TRBJ1-1 TRBD1 TRBV5-1 CASSPDRAPGEAFF
TRBJ2-7 TRBD2 TRBV5-1 CASSYTGLAGGHEQYF
TRBJ2-7 TRBD2 TRBV19 CASRGDYEQYF
TRBJ2-6 - TRBV27 CASSLEPLTRTGGANVLTF
TRBJ2-3 TRBD2 TRBV9 CASSSPQREGLRASTDTQYF
TRBJ1-2 - TRBV7-9 CSSSAGQLVYGYTF
TRBJ1-4 TRBD1 TRBV6-6 CASSRTGVNEKLFF
TRBJ1-6 TRBD1 TRBV4-2 CASSRSPGTGNSPLHF
TRBJ2-5 TRBD2 TRBV29-1 CSVGRGRASGEQYF
TRBJ2-1 TRBD2 TRBV19 CASSISGTSGRISSYNEQFF
TRBJ1-4 TRBD1 TRBV6-1 CASRSTGGNEKLFF
TRBJ2-1 TRBD2 TRBV19 CASSIDPLAALWEQFF
TRBJ1-1 TRBD1 TRBV7-9 CSSSPVRGTATEAFF
TRBJ1-4 - TRBV6-5 CASSYSGHLNEKLFF
TRBJ1-5 - TRBV28 CASSSHGQSNQPQHF
TRBJ2-7 - TRBV18 CASSPPSGARYEQYF
TRBJ2-1 - TRBV13 CASSLRLPSYNEQFF
TRBJ1-2 - TRBV30 CAWSVSGAYGYTF
TRBJ1-3 - TRBV2 CASKQLSVSGNTIYF
TRBJ2-1 - TRBV29-1 CSVDYYNEQFF
TRBJ1-1 - TRBV7-9 CASSLAGGIGMAFF
TRBJ2-7 - TRBV5-1 CASSLVRGYEQYF
TRBJ2-6 TRBD1 TRBV19 CASSNSLSGGAGANVLTF
TRBJ2-1 - TRBV6-6 CASSYSITSSYNEQFF
TRBJ2-7 TRBD2 TRBV27 CASSSYSGASYEQYF
TRBJ2-1 TRBD2 TRBV9 CASSPGLAGSYNEQFF
TRBJ2-5 - TRBV28 CASSLPSLETQYF
TRBJ2-1 TRBD2 TRBV6-1 CASSGTSGRNEQFF
TRBJ2-1 - TRBV19 CASSMKMWVLGHNEQFF
TRBJ2-7 - TRBV7-6 CASSLGSGGHRLEQYF
TRBJ1-1 TRBD1 TRBV6-1 CASRSRGVVTEAFF
TRBJ1-4 - TRBV28 CASSLPGSGEKLFF
TRBJ2-3 TRBD2 TRBV9 CASSEGLAPATQYF
TRBJ2-7 - TRBV11-1 CASSWTGEQYF
TRBJ1-2 TRBD1 TRBV7-2 CASSLASDRVVGYTF
TRBJ1-1 - TRBV9 CASSPSGGARHTEAFF
TRBJ1-5 - TRBV19 CASRGKEDQPQHF
TRBJ1-3 - TRBV9 CASSVADVPRGGNTIYF
TRBJ1-2 - TRBV27 CASMSDYGYTF
TRBJ1-5 TRBD1 TRBV6-6 CASSSLRDRATQPQHF
TRBJ1-5 TRBD1 TRBV18 CASSRDRVGQPQHF
TRBJ2-3 - TRBV20-1 CSARGGDTQYF
TRBJ2-4 TRBD2 TRBV29-1 CSVEDRGRAKNIQYF
TRBJ2-1 - TRBV5-6 CASSLGETLTGFF
TRBJ2-3 TRBD2 TRBV30 CAWSTSSGRFSGTDTQYF
TRBJ2-1 - TRBV29-1 CSFGGNEQFF
TRBJ2-1 TRBD1 TRBV18 CASSERDRGFHEQFF
TRBJ2-5 TRBD1 TRBV6-5 CASSFYRGETQYF